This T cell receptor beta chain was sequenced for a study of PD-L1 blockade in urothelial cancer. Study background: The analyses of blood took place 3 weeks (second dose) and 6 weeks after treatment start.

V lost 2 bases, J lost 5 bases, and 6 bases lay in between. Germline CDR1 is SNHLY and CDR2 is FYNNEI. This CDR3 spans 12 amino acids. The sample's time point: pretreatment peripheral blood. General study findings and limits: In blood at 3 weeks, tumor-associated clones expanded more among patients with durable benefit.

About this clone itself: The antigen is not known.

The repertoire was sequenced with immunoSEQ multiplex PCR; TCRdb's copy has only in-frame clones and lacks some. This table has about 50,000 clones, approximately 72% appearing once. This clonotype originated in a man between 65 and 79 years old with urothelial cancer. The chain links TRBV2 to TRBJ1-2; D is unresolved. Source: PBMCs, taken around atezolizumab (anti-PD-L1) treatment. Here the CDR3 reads CASSERGYGYTF. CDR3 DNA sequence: TGTGCCAGCAGTGAAAGAGGGTATGGCTACACCTTC. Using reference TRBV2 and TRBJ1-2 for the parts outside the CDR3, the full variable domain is EPEVTQTPSHQVTQMGQEVILRCVPISNHLYFYWYRQILGQKVEFLVSFYNNEISEKSEIFDDQFSVERPDGSNFTLKIRSTKLEDSAMYFCASSERGYGYTFGSGTRLTVV.